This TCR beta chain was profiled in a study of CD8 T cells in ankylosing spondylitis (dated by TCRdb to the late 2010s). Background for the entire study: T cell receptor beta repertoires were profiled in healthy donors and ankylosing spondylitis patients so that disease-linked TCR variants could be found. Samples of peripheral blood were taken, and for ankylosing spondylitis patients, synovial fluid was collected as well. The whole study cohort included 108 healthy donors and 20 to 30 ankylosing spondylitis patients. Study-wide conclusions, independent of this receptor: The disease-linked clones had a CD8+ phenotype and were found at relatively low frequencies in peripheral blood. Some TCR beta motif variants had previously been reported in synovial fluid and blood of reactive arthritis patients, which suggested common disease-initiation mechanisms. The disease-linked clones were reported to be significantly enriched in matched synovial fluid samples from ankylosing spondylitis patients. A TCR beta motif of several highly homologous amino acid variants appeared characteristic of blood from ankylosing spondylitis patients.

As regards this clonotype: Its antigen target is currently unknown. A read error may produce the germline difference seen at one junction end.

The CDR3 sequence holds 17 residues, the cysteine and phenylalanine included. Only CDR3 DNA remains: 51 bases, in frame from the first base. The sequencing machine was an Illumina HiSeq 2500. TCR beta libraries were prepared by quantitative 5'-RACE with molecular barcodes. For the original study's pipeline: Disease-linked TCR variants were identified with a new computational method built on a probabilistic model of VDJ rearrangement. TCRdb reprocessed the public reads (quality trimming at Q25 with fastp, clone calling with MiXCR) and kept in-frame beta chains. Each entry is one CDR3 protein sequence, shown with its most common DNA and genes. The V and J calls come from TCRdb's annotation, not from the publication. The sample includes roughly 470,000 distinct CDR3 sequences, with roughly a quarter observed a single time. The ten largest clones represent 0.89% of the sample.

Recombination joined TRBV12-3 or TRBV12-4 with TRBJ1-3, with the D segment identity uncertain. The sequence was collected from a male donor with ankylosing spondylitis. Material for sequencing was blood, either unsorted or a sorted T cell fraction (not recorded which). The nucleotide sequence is TGTGCCCGCAGTTTAGGTGGCAGACAACTCTCTGGAAACACCATATATTTT. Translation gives CARSLGGRQLSGNTIYF.